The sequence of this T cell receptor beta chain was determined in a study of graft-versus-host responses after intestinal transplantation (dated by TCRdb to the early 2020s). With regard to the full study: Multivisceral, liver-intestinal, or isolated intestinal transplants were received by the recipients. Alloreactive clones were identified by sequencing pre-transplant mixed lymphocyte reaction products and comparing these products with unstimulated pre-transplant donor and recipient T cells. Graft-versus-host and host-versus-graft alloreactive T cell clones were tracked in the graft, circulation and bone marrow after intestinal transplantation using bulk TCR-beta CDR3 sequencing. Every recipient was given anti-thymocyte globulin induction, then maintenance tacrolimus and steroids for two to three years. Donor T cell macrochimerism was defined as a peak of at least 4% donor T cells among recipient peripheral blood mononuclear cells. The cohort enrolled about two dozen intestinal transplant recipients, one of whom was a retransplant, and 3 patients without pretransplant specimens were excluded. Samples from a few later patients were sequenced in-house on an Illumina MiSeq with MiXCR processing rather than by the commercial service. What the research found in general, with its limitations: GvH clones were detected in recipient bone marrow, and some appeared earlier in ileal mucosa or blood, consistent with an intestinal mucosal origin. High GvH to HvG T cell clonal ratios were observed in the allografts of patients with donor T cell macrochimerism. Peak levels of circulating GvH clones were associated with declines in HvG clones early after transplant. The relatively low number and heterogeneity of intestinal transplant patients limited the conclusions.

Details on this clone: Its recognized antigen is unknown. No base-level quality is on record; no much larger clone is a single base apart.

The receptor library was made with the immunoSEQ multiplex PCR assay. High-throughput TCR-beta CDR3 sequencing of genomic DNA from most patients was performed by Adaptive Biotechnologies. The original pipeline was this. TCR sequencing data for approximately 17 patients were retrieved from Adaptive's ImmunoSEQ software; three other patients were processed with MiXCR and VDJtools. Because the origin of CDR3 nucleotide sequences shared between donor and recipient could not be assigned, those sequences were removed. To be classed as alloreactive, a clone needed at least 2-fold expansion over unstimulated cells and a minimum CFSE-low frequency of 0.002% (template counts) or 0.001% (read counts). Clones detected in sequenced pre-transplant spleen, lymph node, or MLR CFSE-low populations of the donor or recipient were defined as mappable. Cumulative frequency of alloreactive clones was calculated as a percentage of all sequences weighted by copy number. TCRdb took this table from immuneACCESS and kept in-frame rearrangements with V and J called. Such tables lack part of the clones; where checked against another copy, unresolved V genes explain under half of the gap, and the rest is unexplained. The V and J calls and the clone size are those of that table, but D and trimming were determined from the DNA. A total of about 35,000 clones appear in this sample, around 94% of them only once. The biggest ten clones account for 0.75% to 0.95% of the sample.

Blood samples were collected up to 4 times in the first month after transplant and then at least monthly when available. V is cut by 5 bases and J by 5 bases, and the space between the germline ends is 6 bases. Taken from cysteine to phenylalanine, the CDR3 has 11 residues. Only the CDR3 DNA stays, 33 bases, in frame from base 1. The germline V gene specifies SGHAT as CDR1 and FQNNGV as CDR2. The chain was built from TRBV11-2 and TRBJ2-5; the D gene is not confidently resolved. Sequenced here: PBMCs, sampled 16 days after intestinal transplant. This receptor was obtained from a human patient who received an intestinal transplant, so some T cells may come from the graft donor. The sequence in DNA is TGTGCCAGCAGCCGAAGGGAGACCCAGTACTTC. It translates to CASSRRETQYF. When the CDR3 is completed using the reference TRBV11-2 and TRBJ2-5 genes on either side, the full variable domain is EAGVAQSPRYKIIEKRQSVAFWCNPISGHATLYWYQQILGQGPKLLIQFQNNGVVDDSQLPKDRFSAERLKGVDSTLKIQPAKLEDSAVYLCASSRRETQYFGPGTRLLVL.